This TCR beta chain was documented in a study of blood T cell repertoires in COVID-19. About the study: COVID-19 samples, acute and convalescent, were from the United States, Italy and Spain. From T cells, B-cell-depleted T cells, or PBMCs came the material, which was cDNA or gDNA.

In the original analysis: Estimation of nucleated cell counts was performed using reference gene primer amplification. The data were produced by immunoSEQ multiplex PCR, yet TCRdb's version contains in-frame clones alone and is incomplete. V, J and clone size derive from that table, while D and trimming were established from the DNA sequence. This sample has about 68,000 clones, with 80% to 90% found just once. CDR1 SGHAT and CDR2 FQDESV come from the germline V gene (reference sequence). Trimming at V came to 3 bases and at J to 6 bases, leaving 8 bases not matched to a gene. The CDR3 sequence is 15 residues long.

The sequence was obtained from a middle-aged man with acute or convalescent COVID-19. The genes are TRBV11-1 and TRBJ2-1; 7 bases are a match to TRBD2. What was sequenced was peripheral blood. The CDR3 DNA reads TGTGCCAGCAGCTTTGGCCTAGCGGTGATCAATGAGCAGTTCTTC. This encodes CASSFGLAVINEQFF.